Presented here are 25 T cell receptor beta chains from one specimen sequenced in a study of cytomegalovirus exposure and HLA in healthy donors. Clones were read by immunoSEQ multiplex PCR, and TCRdb kept only the in-frame ones, dropping some. The data hold 100,000 to 150,000 clones, with approximately 89% observed a single time. The specimen sequenced was PBMCs. The receptors originated from a woman under 30 in good health and CMV-seronegative.

V gene TRBV13 combines with J gene TRBJ1-2; tentatively, D is TRBD1 (6 bases). From germline, CDR1 is PRHDT and CDR2 FYEKMQ (reference sequence). The CDR3 is 12 amino acids. V was pared by 5 bases and J by 8 bases, with 12 bases between. The chain's CDR3 is CASSPQGRGYTF. CDR3 in DNA: TGTGCCAGCAGCCCACAGGGTCGGGGCTACACCTTC. Combining the CDR3 with reference TRBV13 and TRBJ1-2 gives the whole variable domain AAGVIQSPRHLIKEKRETATLKCYPIPRHDTVYWYQQGPGQDPQFLISFYEKMQSDKGSIPDRFSAQQFSDYHSELNMSSLELGDSALYFCASSPQGRGYTFGSGTRLTVV.

The genes are TRBV11-2 and TRBJ2-2; D uncertain. V gave up 0 bases and J gave up 7 bases, with 3 bases separating them. Per germline, CDR1 SGHAT and CDR2 FQNNGV. The CDR3 runs to 12 residues. The CDR3 sequence is CASSLDRGELFF. As DNA, the CDR3 is TGTGCCAGCAGCTTAGATCGCGGGGAGCTGTTTTTT.

The chain combines TRBV7-9 with TRBJ2-4; TRBD1 matches at 7 bases. J lost 3 bases, V lost 2 bases, and 10 bases had no gene match. CDR3 length: 17 amino acids. Germline CDR1 reads SEHNR; CDR2 reads FQNEAQ (reference sequence). Written as DNA, the CDR3 is TGTGCCAGCAGCTTATTATCCGGGACAGACCTCAAAAACATTCAGTACTTC. This sequence encodes CASSLLSGTDLKNIQYF.

The CDR3 sequence: CALSGSRSYNEQFF. DNA of the CDR3: TGTGCCTTGAGCGGGAGTAGGTCCTACAATGAGCAGTTCTTC. The rearrangement uses TRBV28 and TRBJ2-1, with TRBD2 matching 8 bases. This CDR3 has 14 amino acids. V shed 11 bases and J 1 base; nucleotides not matched to a gene: 7. Germline V lookup: CDR1 MDHEN, CDR2 SYDVKM.

This clone appeared a few times. The rearrangement links TRBV5-1 to TRBJ2-3; D is possibly TRBD2 (7 bases). This CDR3 is 15 amino acids long. Looked up from germline, CDR1 is SGHRS and CDR2 is YFSETQ. V lost 0 bases and J 3 bases, leaving 11 bases between the germline ends. The CDR3 sequence: CASSLAGGTTDTQYF. The DNA for the CDR3 is TGCGCCAGCAGCTTGGCGGGGGGCACGACAGATACGCAGTATTTT.

The chain joins TRBV25-1 to TRBJ1-5, with 7 bases fitting TRBD1. V dropped 3 bases and J dropped 9; count of bases not matched to a gene: 5. The germline V gene has CDR1 MGHDK and CDR2 SYGVNS. The CDR3 sequence is 13 residues long. This CDR3 reads CASSETGTVPQHF. CDR3 coding DNA: TGTGCCAGCAGTGAGACCGGGACAGTGCCCCAGCATTTT. The complete variable domain, with remaining parts taken from reference TRBV25-1 and TRBJ1-5, reads EADIYQTPRYLVIGTGKKITLECSQTMGHDKMYWYQQDPGMELHLIHYSYGVNSTEKGDLSSESTVSRIRTEHFPLTLESARPSHTSQYLCASSETGTVPQHFGDGTRLSIL.

The rearrangement uses TRBV28 and TRBJ1-1; TRBD1 matches 7 bases. The CDR3 spans 12 residues. Losses at the gene ends were 5 bases for V and 6 bases for J; bases not matched to a gene: 3. CDR1 and CDR2 from the germline V gene are MDHEN and SYDVKM. CDR3 DNA: TGTGCCAGCAGTCAGACAGGGCCTGAAGCTTTCTTT. This sequence encodes CASSQTGPEAFF.

CDR3 sequence: CASSRRDSKETQYF. CDR3 sequence (DNA): TGTGCCAGCAGTCGAAGGGACAGTAAAGAGACCCAGTACTTC. The V gene is TRBV25-1, the J gene TRBJ2-5, with TRBD1 matching over 7 bases. The V and J ends lost 5 bases and 3 bases, in that order; junction bases with no gene match: 6. Germline V gene data show CDR1 as MGHDK and CDR2 as SYGVNS. This CDR3 has 14 amino acids.

The chain employs TRBV6-5 and TRBJ1-6; possibly TRBD1 for D (6 bases). The germline V and J ends were trimmed by 4 bases and 7 bases, with 14 bases remaining between them. This CDR3 is 15 amino acids long. Germline V gene lookup returns CDR1 MNHEY and CDR2 SVGAGI. CDR3 residues: CASSSSYRANSPLHF. The CDR3 nucleotides read TGTGCCAGCAGTTCAAGCTACAGGGCCAATTCACCCCTCCACTTT.

The CDR3 DNA is TGTGCCAGTAGCCTCAACGGGCAGGGGCGCAGAGCTGAAGCTTTCTTT. Translating gives CASSLNGQGRRAEAFF. V usage is TRBV19 and J usage is TRBJ1-1; TRBD1 might be the D (6 bases). The germline CDR1 and CDR2 sequences are LNHDA and SQIVND (reference sequence). The CDR3 sequence is 16 residues long. The V end was cut by 6 bases, the J end by 6 bases, with 23 bases between.

This chain uses TRBV6-1 with TRBJ2-7, with D perhaps TRBD1 (7 bases). The CDR3 runs to 16 residues. Germline CDR1 is MNHNS and CDR2 is SASEGT. The V and J ends lost 0 bases and 2 bases respectively, with 14 bases between them. The CDR3 reads CASSEAGQGGPYEQYV. The DNA for the CDR3 is TGTGCCAGCAGTGAAGCGGGGCAGGGGGGACCCTACGAGCAGTACGTC.

The chain employs TRBV7-2 and TRBJ2-1, with 12 bases lining up with TRBD2. The CDR3 is 16 amino acids. Germline V gives CDR1 SGHTA, CDR2 FQGNSA. V lost 4 bases, J lost 7 bases, and 8 bases stayed unmatched. The CDR3 is CASSSQTSGGWNEQFF. The CDR3 nucleotides read TGTGCCAGCAGCTCGCAAACTAGCGGGGGGTGGAATGAGCAGTTCTTC.

J is TRBJ2-5 and V is TRBV2; 10 positions match TRBD2. Germline assignment: CDR1 SNHLY and CDR2 FYNNEI. This CDR3 is 16 amino acids long. V shed 4 bases, J shed 0 bases, and the junction held 5 bases outside the gene matches. DNA for the CDR3: TGTGCCAGCAGTGTGGGGCTAGCGGGAGACCAAGAGACCCAGTACTTC. It encodes CASSVGLAGDQETQYF.

The genes are TRBV27 and TRBJ2-1; 9 bases are a match to TRBD1. CDR1 is MNHEY, CDR2 SMNVEV, per germline (reference sequence). The length of the CDR3 is 14 residues. The V segment lost 2 bases and the J segment 7 bases; nucleotides outside the gene matches: 3. This CDR3 reads CASSLGQGYNEQFF. DNA for the CDR3: TGTGCCAGCAGTTTAGGACAGGGGTATAATGAGCAGTTCTTC.

This clone has more than one count but fewer than ten. The chain is built from TRBV6-6 and TRBJ1-1; D gene ambiguous. V lost 6 bases to trimming and J lost 7 bases, with 15 bases between them. The V gene's germline CDR1 is MNHNY and CDR2 SVGAGI (reference sequence). There are 13 residues in the CDR3. This CDR3 is CASSPVARGEAFF. CDR3 bases: TGTGCCAGCAGCCCCGTCGCCCGGGGTGAAGCTTTCTTT.

V gene TRBV7-9 combines with J gene TRBJ1-1; D is unclear. The V gene lost 5 bases and the J gene lost 1 base, with 8 bases spanning the gap. In germline, CDR1 is SEHNR, CDR2 FQNEAQ (reference sequence). The CDR3 sequence is 13 residues long. For the CDR3, the DNA is TGTGCCAGCAGCCTTCCTCCGAACACTGAAGCTTTCTTT. It translates to CASSLPPNTEAFF.

This chain links TRBV9 with TRBJ2-7; TRBD1 matches 7 bases. The V gene's germline CDR1 is SGDLS and CDR2 YYNGEE. Trimming took 3 bases from V and 2 from J; bases not matched to a gene: 11. There are 16 residues in the CDR3. CDR3 sequence (DNA): TGTGCCAGCAGCGCCAGACAGGGAATGGAGCCCTACGAGCAGTACTTC. It codes for CASSARQGMEPYEQYF. Variable domain in full (rest from reference TRBV9 and TRBJ2-7): DSGVTQTPKHLITATGQRVTLRCSPRSGDLSVYWYQQSLDQGLQFLIQYYNGEERAKGNILERFSAQQFPDLHSELNLSSLELGDSALYFCASSARQGMEPYEQYFGPGTRLTVT.

The V gene is TRBV28, the J gene TRBJ1-1; D uncertain. Trimming pared 10 bases from V and 1 base from J, leaving 13 bases between. The germline CDR1 and CDR2 sequences are MDHEN and SYDVKM. There are 13 residues in the CDR3. The CDR3 loop is CATGRGSNTEAFF. DNA of the CDR3: TGTGCCACCGGGCGGGGATCGAACACTGAAGCTTTCTTT. The full variable domain, with the rest looked up from reference TRBV28 and TRBJ1-1, is DVKVTQSSRYLVKRTGEKVFLECVQDMDHENMFWYRQDPGLGLRLIYFSYDVKMKEKGDIPEGYSVSREKKERFSLILESASTNQTSMYLCATGRGSNTEAFFGQGTRLTVV.

This chain uses TRBV14 with TRBJ2-3; 11 bases fit TRBD2. The CDR3 is 16 amino acids. The germline gives CDR1 SGHDN, CDR2 FVKESK. Trimming removed 4 bases from V and 3 bases from J; junction bases left unmatched: 6. This chain's CDR3 is CASSLAGGPLTDTQYF. CDR3 nucleotide sequence: TGTGCCAGCAGCCTAGCGGGAGGGCCTCTGACAGATACGCAGTATTTT.

The CDR3 DNA is TGTGCCAGTAGTATAGAGGGCCCAAGCGGGACATTCGACGAGCAGTACTTC. Protein: CASSIEGPSGTFDEQYF. The chain couples TRBV19 to TRBJ2-7; tentatively, D is TRBD2 (7 bases). Per germline, CDR1 LNHDA and CDR2 SQIVND (reference sequence). The CDR3 is made up of 17 amino acids. Between the trimmed V and J ends, which lost 0 bases and 5 bases, there was a span of 20 bases.

The V call is TRBV28, the J call TRBJ1-2; D possibly corresponds to TRBD1 (5 bases). The length of the CDR3 is 13 residues. V lost 6 bases to trimming and J lost 8 bases, with 16 bases between them. Germline V gene sequence: CDR1 MDHEN, CDR2 SYDVKM. The chain's CDR3 is CASRVDSPGGYTF. The DNA for the CDR3 is TGTGCCAGCAGGGTAGACAGTCCTGGAGGCTACACCTTC.

V gene TRBV5-1 combines with J gene TRBJ1-1; the D gene is possibly TRBD1 (6 bases). The CDR3 covers 14 residues. Germline V CDR1 and CDR2: SGHRS, YFSETQ. V gave up 0 bases and J gave up 1 base, with 7 bases separating them. The CDR3 DNA reads TGCGCCAGCAGCTTGGGGACAGAGAACACTGAAGCTTTCTTT. Encoded protein: CASSLGTENTEAFF.

The genes are TRBV15 and TRBJ1-2, with TRBD1 as a possible D gene (6 bases). The CDR3 runs to 17 residues. Germline CDR1 LNHNV, CDR2 YYDKDF (reference sequence). The germline V and J ends were trimmed by 0 bases and 0 bases, with 14 bases remaining between them. CDR3 residues: CATSRDDRLLANYGYTF. The DNA of the CDR3 is TGTGCCACCAGCAGAGATGACAGGTTATTAGCTAACTATGGCTACACCTTC.

The sample holds one count of this clone. The rearrangement joins TRBV18 to TRBJ2-1; a weak D match, TRBD2 (5 bases). Trimming shortened V by 6 bases and J by 0 bases, and 15 bases separated the two germline ends. Germline V gives CDR1 KGHSH, CDR2 LQKENI. The CDR3 runs 16 residues. CDR3 sequence reads: CASSPPPGSSYNEQFF. CDR3 DNA: TGTGCCAGCTCCCCCCCACCGGGGAGCTCCTACAATGAGCAGTTCTTC.

This rearrangement joins TRBV2 to TRBJ2-2; TRBD1 agrees at 8 bases. This CDR3 is 15 amino acids long. Germline CDR1 SNHLY, CDR2 FYNNEI. Trimming took 8 bases from V and 6 from J; bases not matched to a gene: 11. This CDR3 is CASALGQGRSGELFF. Here the CDR3 DNA reads TGTGCCAGCGCCCTAGGACAGGGTCGGTCCGGGGAGCTGTTTTTT.